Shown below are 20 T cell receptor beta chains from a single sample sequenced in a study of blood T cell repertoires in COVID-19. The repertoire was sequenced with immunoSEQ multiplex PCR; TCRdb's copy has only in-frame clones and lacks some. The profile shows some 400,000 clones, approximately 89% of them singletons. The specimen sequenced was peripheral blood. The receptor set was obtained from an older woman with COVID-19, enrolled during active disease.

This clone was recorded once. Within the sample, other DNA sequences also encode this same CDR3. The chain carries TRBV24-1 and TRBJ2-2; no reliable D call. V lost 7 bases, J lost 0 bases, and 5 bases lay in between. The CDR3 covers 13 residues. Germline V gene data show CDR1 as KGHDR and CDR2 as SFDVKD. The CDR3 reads CATRAPNTGELFF. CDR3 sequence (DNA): TGTGCCACCAGGGCCCCGAACACCGGGGAGCTGTTTTTT.

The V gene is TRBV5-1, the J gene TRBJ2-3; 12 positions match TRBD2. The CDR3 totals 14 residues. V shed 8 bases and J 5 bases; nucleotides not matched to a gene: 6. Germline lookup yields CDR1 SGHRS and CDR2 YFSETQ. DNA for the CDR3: TGCGCCAGTACTAGCGGGGGGATCTTAGATACGCAGTATTTT. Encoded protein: CASTSGGILDTQYF.

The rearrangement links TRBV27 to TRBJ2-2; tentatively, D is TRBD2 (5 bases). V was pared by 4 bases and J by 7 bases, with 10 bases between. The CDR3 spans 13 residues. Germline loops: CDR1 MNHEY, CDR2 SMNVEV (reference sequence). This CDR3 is CASSSGVHGELFF. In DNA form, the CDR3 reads TGTGCCAGCAGTTCCGGGGTGCACGGGGAGCTGTTTTTT.

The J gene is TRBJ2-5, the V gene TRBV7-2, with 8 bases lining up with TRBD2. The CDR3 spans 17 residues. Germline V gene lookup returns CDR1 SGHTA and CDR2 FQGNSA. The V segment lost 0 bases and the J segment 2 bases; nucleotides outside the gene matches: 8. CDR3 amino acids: CASSLAPSGGGQETQYF. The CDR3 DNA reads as TGTGCCAGCAGCTTAGCGCCAAGCGGGGGTGGACAAGAGACCCAGTACTTC.

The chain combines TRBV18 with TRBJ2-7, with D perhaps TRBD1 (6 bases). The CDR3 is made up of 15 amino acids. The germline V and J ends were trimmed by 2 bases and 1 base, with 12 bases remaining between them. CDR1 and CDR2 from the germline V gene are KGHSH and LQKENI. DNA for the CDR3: TGTGCCAGCTCACCAGGGACACAAGCGTCCTACGAGCAGTACTTC. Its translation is CASSPGTQASYEQYF.

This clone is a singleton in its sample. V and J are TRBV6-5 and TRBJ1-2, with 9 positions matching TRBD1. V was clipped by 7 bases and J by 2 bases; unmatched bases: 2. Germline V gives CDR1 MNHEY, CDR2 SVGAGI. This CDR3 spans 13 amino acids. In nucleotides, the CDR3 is TGTGCCAGCAACGGACAGGGGAACTATGGCTACACCTTC. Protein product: CASNGQGNYGYTF.

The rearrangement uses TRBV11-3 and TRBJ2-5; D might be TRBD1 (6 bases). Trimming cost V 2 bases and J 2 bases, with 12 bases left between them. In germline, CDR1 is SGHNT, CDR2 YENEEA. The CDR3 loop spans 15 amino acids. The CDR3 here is CASSLRPGVQETQYF. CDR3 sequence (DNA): TGTGCCAGCAGCTTAAGGCCAGGGGTTCAAGAGACCCAGTACTTC.

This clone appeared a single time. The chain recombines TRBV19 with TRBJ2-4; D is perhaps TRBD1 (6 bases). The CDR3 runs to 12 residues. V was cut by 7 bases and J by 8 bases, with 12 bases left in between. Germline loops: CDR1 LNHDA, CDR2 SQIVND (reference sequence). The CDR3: CASMSEGDIQYF. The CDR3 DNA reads TGTGCCAGTATGTCTGAGGGGGACATTCAGTACTTC.

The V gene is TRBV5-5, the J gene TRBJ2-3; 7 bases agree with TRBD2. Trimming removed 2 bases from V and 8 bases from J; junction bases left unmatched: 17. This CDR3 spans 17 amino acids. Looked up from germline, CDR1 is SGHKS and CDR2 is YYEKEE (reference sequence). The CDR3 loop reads CASSFQRGLPRVGTQYF. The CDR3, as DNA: TGTGCCAGCAGCTTTCAACGGGGACTACCCAGAGTGGGTACGCAGTATTTT.

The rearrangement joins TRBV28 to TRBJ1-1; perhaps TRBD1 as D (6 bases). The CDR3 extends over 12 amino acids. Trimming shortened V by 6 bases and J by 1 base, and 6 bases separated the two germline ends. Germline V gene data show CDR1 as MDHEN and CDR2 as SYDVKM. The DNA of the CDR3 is TGTGCCAGCAGGGGACAGAACACTGAAGCTTTCTTT. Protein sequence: CASRGQNTEAFF.

The DNA of the CDR3 is TGCGCCAGCAGCCGGGACAGGCTACCCTACGAGCAGTACTTC. Its protein product is CASSRDRLPYEQYF. The chain links TRBV5-1 to TRBJ2-7; 8 nucleotides line up with TRBD1. This CDR3 contains 14 residues. Germline trimming cut 4 bases from V and 2 bases from J; bases unmatched to any gene: 5. Per the germline V gene, CDR1 is SGHRS and CDR2 is YFSETQ.

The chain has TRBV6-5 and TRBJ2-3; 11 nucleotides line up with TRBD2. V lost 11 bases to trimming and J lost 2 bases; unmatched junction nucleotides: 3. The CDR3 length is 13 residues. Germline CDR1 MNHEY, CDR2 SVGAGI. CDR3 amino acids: CAGGLADTDTQYF. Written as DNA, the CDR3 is TGTGCCGGGGGACTAGCGGACACAGATACGCAGTATTTT.

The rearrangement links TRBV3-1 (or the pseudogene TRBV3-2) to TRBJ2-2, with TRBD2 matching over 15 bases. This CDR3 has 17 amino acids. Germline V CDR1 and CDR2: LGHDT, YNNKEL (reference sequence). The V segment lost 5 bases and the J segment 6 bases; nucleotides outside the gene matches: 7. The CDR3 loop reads CASSTRWTSGGAGELFF. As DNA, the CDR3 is TGTGCCAGCAGCACCCGATGGACTAGCGGGGGGGCCGGGGAGCTGTTTTTT.

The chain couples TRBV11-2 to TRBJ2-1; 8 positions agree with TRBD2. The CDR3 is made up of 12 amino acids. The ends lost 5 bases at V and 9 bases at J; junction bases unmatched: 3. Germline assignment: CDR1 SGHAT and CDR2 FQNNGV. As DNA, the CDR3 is TGTGCCAGCAGCCTGGCGGGGGGTGAGCAGTTCTTC. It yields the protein CASSLAGGEQFF.

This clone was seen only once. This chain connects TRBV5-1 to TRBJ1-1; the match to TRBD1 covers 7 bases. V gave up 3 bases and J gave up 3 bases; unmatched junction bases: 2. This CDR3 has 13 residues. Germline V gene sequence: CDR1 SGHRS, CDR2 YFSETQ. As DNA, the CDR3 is TGCGCCAGCAGCTATACAGGGGACACTGAAGCTTTCTTT. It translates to CASSYTGDTEAFF.

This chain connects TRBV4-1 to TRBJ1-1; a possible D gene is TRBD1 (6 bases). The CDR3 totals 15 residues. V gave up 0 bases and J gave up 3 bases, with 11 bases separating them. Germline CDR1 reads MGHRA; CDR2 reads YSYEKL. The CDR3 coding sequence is TGCGCCAGCAGCCAAGAGGGGGCGCAGGACACTGAAGCTTTCTTT. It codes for CASSQEGAQDTEAFF.

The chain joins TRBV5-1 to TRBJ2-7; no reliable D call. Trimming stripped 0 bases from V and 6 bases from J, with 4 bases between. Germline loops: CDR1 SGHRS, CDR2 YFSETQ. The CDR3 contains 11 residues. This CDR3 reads CASSLASEQYF. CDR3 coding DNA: TGCGCCAGCAGCTTGGCCTCCGAGCAGTACTTC.

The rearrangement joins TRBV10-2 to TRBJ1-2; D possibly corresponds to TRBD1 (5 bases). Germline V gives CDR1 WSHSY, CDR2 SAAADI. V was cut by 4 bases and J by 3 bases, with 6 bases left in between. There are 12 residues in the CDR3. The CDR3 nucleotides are TGCGCCAGCAGTGCGGGGGACTATGGCTACACCTTC. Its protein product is CASSAGDYGYTF.

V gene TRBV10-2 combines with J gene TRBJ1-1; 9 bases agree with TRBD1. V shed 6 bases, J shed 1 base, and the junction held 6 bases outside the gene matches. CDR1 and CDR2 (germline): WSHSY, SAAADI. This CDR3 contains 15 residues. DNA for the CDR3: TGCGCCAGCAGCCTACCGGGACAGGGGAACACTGAAGCTTTCTTT. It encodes CASSLPGQGNTEAFF.

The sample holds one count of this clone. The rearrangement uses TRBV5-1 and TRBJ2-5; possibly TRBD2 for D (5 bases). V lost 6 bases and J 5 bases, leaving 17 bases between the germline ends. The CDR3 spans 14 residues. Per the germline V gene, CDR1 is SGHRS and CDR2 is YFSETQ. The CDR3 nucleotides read TGCGCCAGCAAAGGGCTAGCTAGTATCGAGACCCAGTACTTC. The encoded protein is CASKGLASIETQYF.